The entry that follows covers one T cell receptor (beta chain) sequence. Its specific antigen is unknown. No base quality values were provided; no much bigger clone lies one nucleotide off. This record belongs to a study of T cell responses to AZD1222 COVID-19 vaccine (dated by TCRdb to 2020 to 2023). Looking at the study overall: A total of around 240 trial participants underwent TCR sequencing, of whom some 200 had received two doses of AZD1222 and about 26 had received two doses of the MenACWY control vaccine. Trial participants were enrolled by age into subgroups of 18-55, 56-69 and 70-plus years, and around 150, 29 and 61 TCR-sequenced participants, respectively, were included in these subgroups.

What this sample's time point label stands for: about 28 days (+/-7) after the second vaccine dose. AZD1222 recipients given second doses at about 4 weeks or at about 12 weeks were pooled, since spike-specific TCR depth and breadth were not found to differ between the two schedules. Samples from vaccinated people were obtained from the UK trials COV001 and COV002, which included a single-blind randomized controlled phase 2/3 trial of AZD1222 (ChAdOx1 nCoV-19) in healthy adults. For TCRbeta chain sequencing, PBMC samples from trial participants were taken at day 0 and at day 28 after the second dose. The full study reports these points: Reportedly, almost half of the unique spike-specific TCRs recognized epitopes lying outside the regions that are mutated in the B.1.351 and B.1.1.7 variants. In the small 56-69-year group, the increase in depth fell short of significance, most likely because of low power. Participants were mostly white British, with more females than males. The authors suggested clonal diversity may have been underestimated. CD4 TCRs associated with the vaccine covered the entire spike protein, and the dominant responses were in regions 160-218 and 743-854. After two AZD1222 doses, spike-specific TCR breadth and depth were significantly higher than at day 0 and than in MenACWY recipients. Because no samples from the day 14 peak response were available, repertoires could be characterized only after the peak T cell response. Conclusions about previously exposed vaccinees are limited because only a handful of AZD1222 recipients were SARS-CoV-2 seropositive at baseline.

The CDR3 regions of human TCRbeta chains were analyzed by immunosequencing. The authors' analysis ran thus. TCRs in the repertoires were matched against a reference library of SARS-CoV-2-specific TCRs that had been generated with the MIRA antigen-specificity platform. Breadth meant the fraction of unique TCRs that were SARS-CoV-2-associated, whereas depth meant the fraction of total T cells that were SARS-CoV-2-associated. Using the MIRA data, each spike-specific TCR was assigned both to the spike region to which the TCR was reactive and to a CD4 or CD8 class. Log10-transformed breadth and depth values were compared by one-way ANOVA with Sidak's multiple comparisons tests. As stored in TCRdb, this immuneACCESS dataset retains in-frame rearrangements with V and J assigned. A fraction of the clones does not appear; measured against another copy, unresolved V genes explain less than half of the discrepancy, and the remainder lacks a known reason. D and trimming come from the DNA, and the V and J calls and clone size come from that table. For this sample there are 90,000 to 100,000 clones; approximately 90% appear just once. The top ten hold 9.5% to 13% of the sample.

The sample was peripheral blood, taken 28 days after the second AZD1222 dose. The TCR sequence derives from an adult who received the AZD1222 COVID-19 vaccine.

The DNA sequence reads TGCGCCAGCAGCTACAACACAGGGTCCTCCTATAATTCACCCCTCCACTTT. The resulting protein is CASSYNTGSSYNSPLHF. The chain couples TRBV4-3 to TRBJ1-6; the D gene is perhaps TRBD1, from 6 matching bases. Taken from cysteine to phenylalanine, the CDR3 has 17 residues. The CDR3 DNA has 51 bases and is translated from base 1. Trimming takes 5 bases from V and 0 bases from J, and the germline ends sit 14 bases apart. CDR1 is given as LGHNA and CDR2 as YSLEER, both from the germline V gene.